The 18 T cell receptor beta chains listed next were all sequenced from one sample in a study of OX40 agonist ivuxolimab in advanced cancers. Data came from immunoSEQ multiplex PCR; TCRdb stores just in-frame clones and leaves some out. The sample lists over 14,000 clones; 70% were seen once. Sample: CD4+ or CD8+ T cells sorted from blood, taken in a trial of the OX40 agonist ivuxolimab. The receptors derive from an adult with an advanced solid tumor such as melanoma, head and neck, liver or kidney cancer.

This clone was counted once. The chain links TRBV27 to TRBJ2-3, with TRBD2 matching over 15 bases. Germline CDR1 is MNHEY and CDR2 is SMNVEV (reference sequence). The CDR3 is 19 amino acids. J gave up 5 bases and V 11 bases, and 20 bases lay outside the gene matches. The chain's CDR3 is CALPRTSGGARKILDTQYF. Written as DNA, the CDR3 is TGTGCCCTCCCCCGGACTAGCGGGGGGGCTCGGAAGATTCTAGATACGCAGTATTTT.

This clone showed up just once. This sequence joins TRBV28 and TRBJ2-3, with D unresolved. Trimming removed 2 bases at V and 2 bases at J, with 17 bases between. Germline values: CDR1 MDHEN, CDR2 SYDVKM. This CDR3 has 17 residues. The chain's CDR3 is CASSLPDRMTDTDTQYF. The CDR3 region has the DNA TGTGCCAGCAGTTTACCCGATAGGATGACTGACACAGATACGCAGTATTTT.

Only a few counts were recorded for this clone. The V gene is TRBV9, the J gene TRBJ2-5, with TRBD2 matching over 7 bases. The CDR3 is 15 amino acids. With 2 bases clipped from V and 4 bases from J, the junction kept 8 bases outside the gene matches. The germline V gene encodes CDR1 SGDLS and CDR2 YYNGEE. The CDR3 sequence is CASSVGREWGETQYF. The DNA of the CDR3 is TGTGCCAGCAGCGTTGGGAGGGAGTGGGGAGAGACCCAGTACTTC.

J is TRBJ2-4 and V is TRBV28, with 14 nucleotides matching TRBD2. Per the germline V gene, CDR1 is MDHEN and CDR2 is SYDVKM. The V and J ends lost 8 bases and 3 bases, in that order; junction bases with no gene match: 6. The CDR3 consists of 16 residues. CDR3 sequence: CASGLAGGWVKNIQYF. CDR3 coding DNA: TGTGCCAGCGGACTAGCGGGAGGTTGGGTCAAAAACATTCAGTACTTC.

The CDR3, as DNA: TGTGCCAGCAGTTACAACGGTGGGCGGGGGGCCTCCAATGAGCAGTTCTTC. It specifies CASSYNGGRGASNEQFF. The J gene is TRBJ2-1, the V gene TRBV11-3, with 8 positions matching TRBD2. The germline V gene encodes CDR1 SGHNT and CDR2 YENEEA. V trimming: 6 bases; J trimming: 6 bases; junction bases outside the gene matches: 16. This CDR3 region has 17 residues.

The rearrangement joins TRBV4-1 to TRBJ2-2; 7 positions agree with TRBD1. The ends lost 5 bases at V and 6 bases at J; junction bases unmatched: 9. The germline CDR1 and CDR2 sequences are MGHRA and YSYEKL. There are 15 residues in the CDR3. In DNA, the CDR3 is TGCGCCAGCAGCGCAGGGGGTCCCACTGCCGGGGAGCTGTTTTTT. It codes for CASSAGGPTAGELFF.

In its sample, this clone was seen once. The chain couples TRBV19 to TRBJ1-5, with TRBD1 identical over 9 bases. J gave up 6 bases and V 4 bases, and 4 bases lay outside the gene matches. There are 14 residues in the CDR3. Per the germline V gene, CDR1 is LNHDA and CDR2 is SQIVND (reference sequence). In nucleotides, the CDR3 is TGTGCCAGTAGTACCGGGACAGGGCTTCAGCCCCAGCATTTT. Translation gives CASSTGTGLQPQHF.

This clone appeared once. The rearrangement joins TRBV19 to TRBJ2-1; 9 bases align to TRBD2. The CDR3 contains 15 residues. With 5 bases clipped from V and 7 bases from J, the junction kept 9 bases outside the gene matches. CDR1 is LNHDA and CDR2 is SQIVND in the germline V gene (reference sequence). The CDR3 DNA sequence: TGTGCCAGTAGTGCGGCTAGCGGGGCCTGGAATGAGCAGTTCTTC. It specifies CASSAASGAWNEQFF.

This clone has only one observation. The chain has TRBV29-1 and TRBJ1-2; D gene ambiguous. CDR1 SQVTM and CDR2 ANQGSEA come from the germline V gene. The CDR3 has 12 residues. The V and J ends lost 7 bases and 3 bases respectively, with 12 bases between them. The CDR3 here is CSGWSPYYGYTF. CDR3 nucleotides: TGCAGCGGATGGAGCCCTTACTATGGCTACACCTTC.

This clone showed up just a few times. CDR3: CASSPKGASGSINEQFF. In DNA, the CDR3 is TGCGCCAGCAGCCCAAAGGGAGCCAGCGGGAGTATCAATGAGCAGTTCTTC. This chain joins TRBV4-1 and TRBJ2-1; 8 bases are a match to TRBD2. The CDR3 covers 17 residues. V was pared by 4 bases and J by 6 bases, with 14 bases of the junction left unmatched. Germline V gene lookup returns CDR1 MGHRA and CDR2 YSYEKL.

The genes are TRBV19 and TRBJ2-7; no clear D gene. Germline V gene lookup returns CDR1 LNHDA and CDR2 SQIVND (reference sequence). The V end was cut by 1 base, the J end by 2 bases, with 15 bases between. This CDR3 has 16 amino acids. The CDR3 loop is CASSIVVDPTTYEQYF. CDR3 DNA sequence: TGTGCCAGTAGTATAGTTGTTGACCCCACAACCTACGAGCAGTACTTC.

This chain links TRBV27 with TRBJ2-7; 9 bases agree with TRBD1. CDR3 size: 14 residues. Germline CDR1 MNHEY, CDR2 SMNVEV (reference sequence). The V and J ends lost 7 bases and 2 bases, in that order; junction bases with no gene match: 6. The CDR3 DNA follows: TGTGCCAGCAAACAACAGGGGGCCACCTACGAGCAGTACTTC. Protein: CASKQQGATYEQYF.

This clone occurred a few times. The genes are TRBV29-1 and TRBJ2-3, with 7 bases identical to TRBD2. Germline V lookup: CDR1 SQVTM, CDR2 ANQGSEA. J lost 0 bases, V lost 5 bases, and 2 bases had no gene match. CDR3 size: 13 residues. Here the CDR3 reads CSVFSGSTDTQYF. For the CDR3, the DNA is TGCAGCGTTTTTAGCGGGAGCACAGATACGCAGTATTTT.

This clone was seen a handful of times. CDR3 DNA sequence: TGTGCCAGCAGTTTTTATGGGGGCGCGGGGGGTGAAAAACTGTTTTTT. Amino acid sequence: CASSFYGGAGGEKLFF. This chain joins TRBV28 and TRBJ1-4, with a weak D call TRBD1 (6 bases). The CDR3 is 16 amino acids. CDR1 and CDR2 (germline): MDHEN, SYDVKM. Trimming took 3 bases from V and 7 from J, leaving 18 bases between them.

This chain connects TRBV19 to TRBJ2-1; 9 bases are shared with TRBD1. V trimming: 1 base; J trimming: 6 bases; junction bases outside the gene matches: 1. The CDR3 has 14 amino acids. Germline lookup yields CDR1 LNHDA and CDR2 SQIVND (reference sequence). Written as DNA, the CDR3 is TGTGCCAGTAGTATAGGGACAGGGGCCAATGAGCAGTTCTTC. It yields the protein CASSIGTGANEQFF.

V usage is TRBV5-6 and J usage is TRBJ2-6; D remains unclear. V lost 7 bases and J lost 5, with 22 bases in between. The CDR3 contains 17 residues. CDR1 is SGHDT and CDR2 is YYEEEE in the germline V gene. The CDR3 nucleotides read TGTGCCAGCTCTGTACACAATAGTCAAAGTCGGGCCAACGTCCTGACTTTC. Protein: CASSVHNSQSRANVLTF.

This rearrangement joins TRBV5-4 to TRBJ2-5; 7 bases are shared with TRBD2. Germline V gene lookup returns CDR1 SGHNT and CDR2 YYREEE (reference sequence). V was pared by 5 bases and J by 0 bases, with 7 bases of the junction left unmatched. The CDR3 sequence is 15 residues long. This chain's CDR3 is CASRNPLADQETQYF. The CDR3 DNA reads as TGTGCCAGCAGAAACCCGCTAGCGGACCAAGAGACCCAGTACTTC.

The DNA for the CDR3 is TGTGCCAGCAGCTCAGGCACTGGGGAGCTGTTTTTT. Its protein is CASSSGTGELFF. This chain connects TRBV7-6 to TRBJ2-2, with unresolved D. This CDR3 spans 12 amino acids. Germline V CDR1 and CDR2: SGHVS, FNYEAQ. V lost 4 bases to trimming and J lost 8 bases, with 8 bases between them.